These 12 T cell receptor beta chains share one sample of origin, sequenced in a study of blood T cell repertoires in COVID-19. Here immunoSEQ multiplex PCR was the method, and the copy in TCRdb shows in-frame clones only, minus some. The sample lists tens of thousands of clones, about 83% occurring once. The sample taken for sequencing was peripheral blood. These receptors were obtained from a man between 65 and 85 years old with active COVID-19.

V and J are TRBV7-9 and TRBJ2-2; D unclear. The V gene's germline CDR1 is SEHNR and CDR2 FQNEAQ (reference sequence). Trimming shortened V by 5 bases and J by 4 bases, and 2 bases separated the two germline ends. This CDR3 has 11 amino acids. The CDR3 loop reads CASSLTGELFF. The DNA for the CDR3 is TGTGCCAGCAGCCTCACCGGGGAGCTGTTTTTT. Complete variable domain (other parts from reference TRBV7-9 and TRBJ2-2): DTGVSQNPRHKITKRGQNVTFRCDPISEHNRLYWYRQTLGQGPEFLTYFQNEAQLEKSRLLSDRFSAERPKGSFSTLEIQRTEQGDSAMYLCASSLTGELFFGEGSRLTVL.

V usage is TRBV28 and J usage is TRBJ2-7, with 7 nucleotides matching TRBD1. Trimming removed 6 bases from V and 0 bases from J; junction bases left unmatched: 8. Germline loops: CDR1 MDHEN, CDR2 SYDVKM. The CDR3 length is 15 residues. CDR3 loop: CASRFPGQSSYEQYF. CDR3 sequence (DNA): TGTGCCAGCAGGTTCCCGGGACAGAGCTCCTACGAGCAGTACTTC.

J is TRBJ1-5 and V is TRBV6-1; a weak D match, TRBD1 (6 bases). V was trimmed by 3 bases and J by 1 base, leaving 13 bases between them. This CDR3 has 16 amino acids. Germline lookup yields CDR1 MNHNS and CDR2 SASEGT. CDR3 amino acids: CASSDAQGWSNQPQHF. DNA of the CDR3: TGTGCCAGCAGTGACGCACAGGGTTGGAGCAATCAGCCCCAGCATTTT.

V gene TRBV6-5 combines with J gene TRBJ2-1; 10 bases are shared with TRBD2. This CDR3 is 13 amino acids long. With 6 bases clipped from V and 7 bases from J, the junction kept 3 bases outside the gene matches. The germline V gene encodes CDR1 MNHEY and CDR2 SVGAGI. The CDR3 DNA is TGTGCCAGCAGCCCGGGACTAGCGAATGAGCAGTTCTTC. It codes for CASSPGLANEQFF.

This rearrangement joins TRBV5-1 to TRBJ2-7, with a tentative D call TRBD2 (6 bases). Trimming cost V 1 base and J 3 bases, with 11 bases left between them. Germline CDR1 SGHRS, CDR2 YFSETQ. The CDR3 runs 14 residues. CDR3 DNA: TGCGCCAGCAGCTTGTGGGGACTCGTCTACGAGCAGTACTTC. It codes for CASSLWGLVYEQYF.

The table lists this clone with a count of one. This chain links TRBV29-1 with TRBJ2-2; D is perhaps TRBD1 (5 bases). From germline, CDR1 is SQVTM and CDR2 ANQGSEA. Between the trimmed V and J ends, which lost 2 bases and 4 bases, there was a span of 14 bases. The length of the CDR3 is 15 residues. This chain's CDR3 is CSVESRQGSTGELFF. The CDR3 DNA is TGCAGCGTTGAATCGCGTCAGGGTAGCACCGGGGAGCTGTTTTTT.

Here the CDR3 DNA reads TGTGCCAGCAGTTTAGGGGGACAGGGGGTGGGACAGCCCCAGCATTTT. Protein product: CASSLGGQGVGQPQHF. The J gene is TRBJ1-5, the V gene TRBV28, with 11 bases aligning to TRBD1. The V gene end was trimmed by 2 bases and the J gene end by 7 bases; junction bases not matched to a gene: 7. Per germline, CDR1 MDHEN and CDR2 SYDVKM. The CDR3 has 16 residues.

CDR3 loop: CASSELTDTQYF. CDR3 in DNA: TGTGCCAGCAGTGAACTGACAGATACGCAGTATTTT. V gene TRBV2 combines with J gene TRBJ2-3; D is unclear. Trimming left V 2 bases short and J 3 bases short, with 3 bases between. The V gene's germline CDR1 is SNHLY and CDR2 FYNNEI. CDR3 length: 12 residues.

This CDR3 is CASSFTGSSGNTIYF. The CDR3 nucleotides read TGTGCCAGCAGTTTTACAGGGAGCTCTGGAAACACCATATATTTT. The chain uses TRBV27 and TRBJ1-3, with D possibly TRBD1 on 6 matching bases. V dropped 3 bases and J dropped 0 bases, with 9 bases sitting between them. CDR1 is MNHEY, CDR2 SMNVEV, per germline (reference sequence). The CDR3 contains 15 residues.

This clone came up a few times. The chain couples TRBV11-3 to TRBJ2-3; the match to TRBD2 covers 8 bases. CDR3 length equals 16 residues. CDR1 and CDR2 from the germline V gene are SGHNT and YENEEA. With 0 bases clipped from V and 1 base from J, the junction kept 3 bases outside the gene matches. The CDR3 coding sequence is TGTGCCAGCAGCTTAGATTCAGCGGGAGGCACAGATACGCAGTATTTT. Protein sequence: CASSLDSAGGTDTQYF.

V gene TRBV2 combines with J gene TRBJ1-4, with 8 bases matching TRBD1. CDR1 is SNHLY, CDR2 FYNNEI, per germline. After removal of 6 bases from V and 8 bases from J, the junction contained 8 bases not matched to a gene. The CDR3 totals 14 residues. The CDR3 region has the DNA TGTGCCAGCAGGGGCACAGGGGGGAGAGAAAAACTGTTTTTT. Its protein product is CASRGTGGREKLFF.

The chain uses TRBV7-9 and TRBJ2-3; D may be TRBD1 (6 bases). CDR1 SEHNR and CDR2 FQNEAQ come from the germline V gene (reference sequence). The CDR3 contains 14 residues. V was cut by 3 bases and J by 1 base, with 8 bases left in between. CDR3 in amino acids: CASSFKGGTDTQYF. The CDR3 DNA reads TGTGCCAGCAGCTTTAAGGGGGGCACAGATACGCAGTATTTT.